This is a list of T cell receptor beta chains from one sample in a study of blood T cell repertoires in COVID-19. Produced via immunoSEQ multiplex PCR; TCRdb's table is partial and in-frame only. The sample carries approximately 320,000 clones, roughly 86% recorded once. Sequenced: peripheral blood. The receptors were gathered from a woman in her 30s with COVID-19, enrolled during active disease. Both conserved end residues are part of each CDR3. The D gene is left open where the match is weak. The listing skips clone size in some rows; elsewhere it reads once, few, many or a size class.

D gene,CDR3 length,J gene,clone size,V gene,CDR3 DNA,CDR3 protein
NA,15,TRBJ1-6,NA,TRBV6-1,TGTGCCAGCAGTGAAGACAGGGTTGGTGATTCACCCCTCCACTTT,CASSEDRVGDSPLHF
NA,14,TRBJ2-7,NA,TRBV5-5,TGTGCCAGCAGCCCCGGGACACACTTCTACGAGCAGTACTTC,CASSPGTHFYEQYF
TRBD1,15,TRBJ1-1,once,TRBV5-1,TGCGCCAGCAGCCTAAAGACAGGGGGCGGGACTGAAGCTTTCTTT,CASSLKTGGGTEAFF
TRBD1,15,TRBJ2-5,NA,TRBV28,TGTGCCAGCAGTGGGTCGGCAGGGGGCGAGGAGACCCAGTACTTC,CASSGSAGGEETQYF
TRBD1,17,TRBJ2-7,NA,TRBV11-2,TGTGCCAGCAGCTCAACCTCTTGGGGGACAGCCACCTACGAGCAGTACTTC,CASSSTSWGTATYEQYF
NA,16,TRBJ2-7,NA,TRBV4-1,TGCGCCAGCAGCCACCAATCAGGGGCCCCCCTCCACGAGCAGTACTTC,CASSHQSGAPLHEQYF
NA,17,TRBJ2-1,NA,TRBV7-8,TGTGCCAGCAGCTTAGCCGGGCAGGGTAGCTCCTACAATGAGCAGTTCTTC,CASSLAGQGSSYNEQFF
NA,12,TRBJ2-7,once,TRBV30,TGTGCCTGGAGTGTAATTAGCTACGAGCAGTACTTC,CAWSVISYEQYF
NA,15,TRBJ1-5,NA,TRBV4-1,TGCGCCAGCAGCCAAGATCCGGGGGGGGATCAGCCCCAGCATTTT,CASSQDPGGDQPQHF
NA,12,TRBJ1-1,NA,TRBV30,TGTGCCTGGAATAGTAACTCAATGAGAGCTTTCTTT,CAWNSNSMRAFF
TRBD1,18,TRBJ1-1,NA,TRBV11-3,TGTGCCAGCAGCTTAGTGGACTACAGGGGGAACATGAACACTGAAGCTTTCTTT,CASSLVDYRGNMNTEAFF
NA,18,TRBJ2-2,NA,TRBV9,TGTGCCAGCAGCGTAGGGTTCCTAGGAGGCCCGAACACCGGGGAGCTGTTTTTT,CASSVGFLGGPNTGELFF
TRBD1,14,TRBJ1-4,NA,TRBV29-1,TGCAGCGTTTCCAAGGGGACAGGAGGAGAAAAACTGTTTTTT,CSVSKGTGGEKLFF
NA,13,TRBJ1-1,NA,TRBV30,TGTGCCTGGGGATTAAGGGGGGGCACTGAAGCTTTCTTT,CAWGLRGGTEAFF
NA,13,TRBJ1-2,NA,TRBV2,TGTGCCAGCAGATCCAGGGAGGTTCGAGGCTACACCTTC,CASRSREVRGYTF
TRBD1,16,TRBJ1-2,once,TRBV3-1/TRBV3-2,TGTGCCAGCAGCCCAGGGGGGACAGGGCCCCGCGAGGGCTACACCTTC,CASSPGGTGPREGYTF
TRBD2,14,TRBJ2-1,NA,TRBV7-9,TGTGCCAGCAGCTTGTCCACGCTAGCGGGGGGGCAGTTCTTC,CASSLSTLAGGQFF
NA,15,TRBJ2-7,NA,TRBV4-1,TGCGCCAGCAGCCTCGGCGCGGCGGGACTCTACGAGCAGTACTTC,CASSLGAAGLYEQYF
TRBD2,13,TRBJ2-3,NA,TRBV6-4,TGTGCCAGCGGGAGGGGAGCTACAGATACGCAGTATTTT,CASGRGATDTQYF
NA,17,TRBJ1-4,NA,TRBV4-1,TGCGCCAGCAGCCAACGGGGGGAAGGAAGAACTAATGAAAAACTGTTTTTT,CASSQRGEGRTNEKLFF
TRBD1,15,TRBJ2-2,NA,TRBV2,TGTGCCAGCAGTGAACAGGGGGCGATCACCGGGGAGCTGTTTTTT,CASSEQGAITGELFF
NA,13,TRBJ2-1,NA,TRBV5-4,TGTGCCAGCAGAGGGGGAGTGAGCAATGAGCAGTTCTTC,CASRGGVSNEQFF
NA,15,TRBJ1-4,NA,TRBV5-6,TGTGCCAGCAGCTTGGCCCCAGGGAATATAGAAAAACTGTTTTTT,CASSLAPGNIEKLFF
TRBD1,15,TRBJ1-2,NA,TRBV19,TGTGCCAGTAGTATAGGGAGTTCAGGGGGCAGCGGCTACACCTTC,CASSIGSSGGSGYTF
NA,13,TRBJ1-4,once,TRBV27,TGTGCCAGCAGGGCGGGGATGGGTGAAAAACTGTTTTTT,CASRAGMGEKLFF
TRBD1,15,TRBJ2-7,NA,TRBV19,TGTGCCAGTAGTATCTCCGGACAGGGGGCCTACGAGCAGTACTTC,CASSISGQGAYEQYF
TRBD1,16,TRBJ1-1,NA,TRBV11-2,TGTGCCAGCAGCTTGGGACAGGGGCGGATCGGGACTGAAGCTTTCTTT,CASSLGQGRIGTEAFF
NA,14,TRBJ1-5,NA,TRBV5-1,TGCGCCAGCAGCCTGACAGGCGGCAATCAGCCCCAGCATTTT,CASSLTGGNQPQHF
NA,14,TRBJ2-1,NA,TRBV7-9,TGTGCCAGCAGCTTAGCTCCGGGGAGTGGTGAGCAGTTCTTC,CASSLAPGSGEQFF
TRBD1,14,TRBJ1-2,once,TRBV5-8,TGTGCCAGCAGCTTGGACAGGGGTTTAGGTGGCTACACCTTC,CASSLDRGLGGYTF
TRBD1,15,TRBJ1-1,NA,TRBV5-1,TGCGCCAGCACCCGAGGGACAGGGGAAGAGCCTGAAGCTTTCTTT,CASTRGTGEEPEAFF
NA,14,TRBJ2-3,NA,TRBV11-3,TGTGCCAGCAGCACGCGGGGGCACGGGGATACGCAGTATTTT,CASSTRGHGDTQYF
TRBD1,15,TRBJ1-4,NA,TRBV28,TGTGCCAGCAGTAGCCGTCAGGGGGCGCTGGAAAAACTGTTTTTT,CASSSRQGALEKLFF
TRBD2,14,TRBJ2-5,NA,TRBV6-4,TGTGCCAGCCCTAGCGGGGGGCCGGGAGAGACCCAGTACTTC,CASPSGGPGETQYF
NA,12,TRBJ2-2,NA,TRBV11-2,TGTGCCAGCAGCGGCATCACCGGGGAGCTGTTTTTT,CASSGITGELFF
NA,13,TRBJ1-1,NA,TRBV30,TGTGCCTGGAGTGTACCGACAAACACTGAAGCTTTCTTT,CAWSVPTNTEAFF
NA,13,TRBJ1-4,NA,TRBV2,TGTGCCAGCAGCGAGAATCGCGTAGAAAAACTGTTTTTT,CASSENRVEKLFF
NA,16,TRBJ1-6,NA,TRBV11-2,TGTGCCAGCAGCTTGGCGTCGACAACCTATAATTCACCCCTCCACTTT,CASSLASTTYNSPLHF
NA,15,TRBJ1-2,NA,TRBV7-6,TGTGCCAGCAGCTTAGCCCCCCAGGGTAACTATGGCTACACCTTC,CASSLAPQGNYGYTF
NA,18,TRBJ1-1,once,TRBV5-1,TGCGCCAGCAGCTTCACTGCGGCGGTGTACAGGAGGGACACTGAAGCTTTCTTT,CASSFTAAVYRRDTEAFF
NA,13,TRBJ2-7,NA,TRBV7-8,TGTGCCAGCAGCTACGGGGGGCGGAACGAGCAGTACTTC,CASSYGGRNEQYF